The sequence of this T cell receptor (beta chain) was determined in a study of blood T cell repertoires in COVID-19. The CDR3 runs 14 residues. Trimming stripped 3 bases from V and 8 bases from J, with 16 bases between. Germline CDR1 reads MGHRA; CDR2 reads YSYEKL. Generated by immunoSEQ multiplex PCR, the TCRdb table keeps only in-frame clones and is missing some. Here the sample spans approximately 200,000 clones, roughly 77% being singletons. Participants' own reports of clinical history determined their cohort assignment. Resolution of symptoms, clearance, or two negative PCRs was present in recovered Cohort 3 donors.

The sequence derives from a man aged 40-49 years who had recovered from COVID-19. The chain employs TRBV4-1 and TRBJ1-2, with D tentatively TRBD1 (6 bases). The source material was PBMCs or T cells enriched from blood (not recorded which). CDR3: CASSHDGQTGGYTF. The CDR3 DNA is TGCGCCAGCAGCCATGATGGACAGACGGGCGGCTACACCTTC.